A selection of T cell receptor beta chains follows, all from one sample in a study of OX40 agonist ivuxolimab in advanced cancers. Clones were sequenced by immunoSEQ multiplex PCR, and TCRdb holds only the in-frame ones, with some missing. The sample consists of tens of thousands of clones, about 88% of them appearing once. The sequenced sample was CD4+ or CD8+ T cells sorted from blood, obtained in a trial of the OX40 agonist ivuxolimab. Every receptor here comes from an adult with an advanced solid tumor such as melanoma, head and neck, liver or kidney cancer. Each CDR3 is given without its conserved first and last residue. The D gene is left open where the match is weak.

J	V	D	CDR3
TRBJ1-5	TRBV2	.	ASSEWDKGWGPQH
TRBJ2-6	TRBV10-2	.	ASSDGRGPGANVLT
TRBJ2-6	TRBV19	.	ASSIDGRRGSGANVLT
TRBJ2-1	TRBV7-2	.	ASSLVYGDEQF
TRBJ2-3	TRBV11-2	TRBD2	ASSLGTSSTDTQY
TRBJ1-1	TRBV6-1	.	ASSDLTGTLNTEAF
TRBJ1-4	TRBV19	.	ASSIGTGNEKLF
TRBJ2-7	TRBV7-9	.	ASSLGGLSSYEQY
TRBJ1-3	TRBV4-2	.	ASSRSGNTIY
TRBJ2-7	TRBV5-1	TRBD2	ASSLGWSGRSCEQY
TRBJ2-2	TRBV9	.	ASSVGLSRGELF
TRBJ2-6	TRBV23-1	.	ASSRPDRSSSGANVLT
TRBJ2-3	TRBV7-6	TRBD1	ASSLGGWGTGGADTQY
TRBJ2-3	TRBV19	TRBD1	ASSSGQGTDTQY
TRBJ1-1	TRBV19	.	ASSTSGALEAF
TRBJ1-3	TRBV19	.	ASSISGSGNTIY
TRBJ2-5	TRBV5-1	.	ASSLRQTQY
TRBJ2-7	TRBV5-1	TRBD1	ASSWNRGPGYEQY
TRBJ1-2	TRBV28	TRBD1	ASSLQGAYGYT
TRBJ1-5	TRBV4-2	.	ASSYSRESNQPQH
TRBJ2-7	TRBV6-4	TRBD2	ASSDSQGLAVYEQY
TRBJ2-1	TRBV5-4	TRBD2	ASSLGGSGALNEQF
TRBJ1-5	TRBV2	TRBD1	ASRADRVGSQPQH
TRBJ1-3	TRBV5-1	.	ASSLVGGSGNTIY
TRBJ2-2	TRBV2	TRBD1	ASSEMAGGASGELF
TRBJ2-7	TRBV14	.	ASSATGYEQY
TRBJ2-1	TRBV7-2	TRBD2	ASSSTSGNNEQF
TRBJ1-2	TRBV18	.	ASSPPLSGAYGYT
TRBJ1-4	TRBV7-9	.	ASSFRGGNEKLF
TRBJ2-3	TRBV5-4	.	ASSLVGSTDTQY
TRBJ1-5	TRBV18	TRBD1	ASSPRGQEQQPQH
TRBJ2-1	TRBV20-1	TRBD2	SPTSGNEQF
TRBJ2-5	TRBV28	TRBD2	ASTYGTSGKETQY
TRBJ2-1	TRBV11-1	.	ASSPRGATSYNEQF
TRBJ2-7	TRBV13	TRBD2	ASSPRTSGSYEQY
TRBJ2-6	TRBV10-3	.	AIGGTILSSGANVLT
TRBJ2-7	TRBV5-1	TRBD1	ASTPRGQGAREQY
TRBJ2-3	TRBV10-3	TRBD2	AISELAGSADTQY
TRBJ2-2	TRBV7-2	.	ASSLSQAGELF
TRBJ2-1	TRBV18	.	ASSPPGSTYNEQF
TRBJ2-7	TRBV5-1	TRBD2	ASNPTSGASYEQY
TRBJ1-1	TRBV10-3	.	AISERGLNTEAF
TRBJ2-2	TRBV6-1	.	ASSEASGDTGELF
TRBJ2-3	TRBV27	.	ASSLRTESTDTQY
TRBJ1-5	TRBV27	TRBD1	ASSDQTGINQPQH